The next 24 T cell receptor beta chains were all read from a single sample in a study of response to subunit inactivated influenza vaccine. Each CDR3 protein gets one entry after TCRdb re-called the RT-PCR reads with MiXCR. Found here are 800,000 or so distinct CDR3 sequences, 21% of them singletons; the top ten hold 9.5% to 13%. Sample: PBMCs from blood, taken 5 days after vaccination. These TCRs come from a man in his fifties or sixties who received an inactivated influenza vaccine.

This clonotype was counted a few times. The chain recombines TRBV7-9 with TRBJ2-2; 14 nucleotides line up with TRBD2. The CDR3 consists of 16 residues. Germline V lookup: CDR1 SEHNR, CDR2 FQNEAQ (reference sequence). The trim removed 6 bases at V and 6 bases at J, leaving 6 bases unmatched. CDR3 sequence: CASRFGLAGGSGELFF. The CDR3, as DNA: TGTGCCAGCAGATTCGGACTAGCGGGAGGATCCGGGGAGCTGTTTTTT. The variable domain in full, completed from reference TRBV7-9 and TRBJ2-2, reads DTGVSQNPRHKITKRGQNVTFRCDPISEHNRLYWYRQTLGQGPEFLTYFQNEAQLEKSRLLSDRFSAERPKGSFSTLEIQRTEQGDSAMYLCASRFGLAGGSGELFFGEGSRLTVL.

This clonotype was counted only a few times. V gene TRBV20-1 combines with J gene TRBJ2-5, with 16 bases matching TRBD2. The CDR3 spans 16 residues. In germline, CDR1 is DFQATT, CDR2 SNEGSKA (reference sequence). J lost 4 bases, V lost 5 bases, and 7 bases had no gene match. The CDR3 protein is CSALGTSGGGRETQYF. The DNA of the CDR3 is TGCAGTGCTCTCGGGACTAGCGGGGGGGGGCGAGAGACCCAGTACTTC.

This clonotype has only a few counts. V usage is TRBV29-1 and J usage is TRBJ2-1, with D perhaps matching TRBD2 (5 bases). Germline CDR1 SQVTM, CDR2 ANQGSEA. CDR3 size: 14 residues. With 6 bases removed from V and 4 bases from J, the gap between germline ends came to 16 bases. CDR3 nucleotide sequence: TGCAGCGTCGTCACACTAGAGAGGTACAATGAGCAGTTCTTC. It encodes CSVVTLERYNEQFF.

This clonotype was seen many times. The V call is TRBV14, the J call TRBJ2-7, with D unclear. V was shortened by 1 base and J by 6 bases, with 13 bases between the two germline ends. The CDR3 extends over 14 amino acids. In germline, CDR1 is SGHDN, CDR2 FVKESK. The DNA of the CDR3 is TGTGCCAGCAGCCAAGCTCATGGTGTAAGCGAGCAGTACTTC. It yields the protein CASSQAHGVSEQYF.

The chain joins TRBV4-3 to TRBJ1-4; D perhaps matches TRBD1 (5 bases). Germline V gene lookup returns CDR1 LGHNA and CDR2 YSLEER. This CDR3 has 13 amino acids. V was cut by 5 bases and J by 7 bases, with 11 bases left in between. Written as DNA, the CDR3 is TGCGCCAGCAGCTTTATGAGGGGTGAAAAACTGTTTTTT. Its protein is CASSFMRGEKLFF.

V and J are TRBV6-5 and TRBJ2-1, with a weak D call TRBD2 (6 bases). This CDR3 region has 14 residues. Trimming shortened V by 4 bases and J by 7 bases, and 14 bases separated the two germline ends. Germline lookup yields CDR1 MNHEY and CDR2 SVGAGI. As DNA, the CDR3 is TGTGCCAGCAGTTGGAGGGGCCGGAGTAATGAGCAGTTCTTC. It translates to CASSWRGRSNEQFF.

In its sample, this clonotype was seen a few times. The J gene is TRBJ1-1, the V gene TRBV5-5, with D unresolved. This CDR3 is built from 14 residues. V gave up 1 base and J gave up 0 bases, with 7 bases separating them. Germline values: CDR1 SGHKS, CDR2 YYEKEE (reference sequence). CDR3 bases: TGTGCCAGCAGCTTGTTACACTTGAACACTGAAGCTTTCTTT. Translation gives CASSLLHLNTEAFF.

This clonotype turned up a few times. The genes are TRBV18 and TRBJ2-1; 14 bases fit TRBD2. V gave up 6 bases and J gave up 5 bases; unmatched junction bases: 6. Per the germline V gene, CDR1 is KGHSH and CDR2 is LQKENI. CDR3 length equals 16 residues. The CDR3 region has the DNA TGTGCCAGCTCCCTCGGGACTAGCGGGAGAAACAATGAGCAGTTCTTC. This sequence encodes CASSLGTSGRNNEQFF.

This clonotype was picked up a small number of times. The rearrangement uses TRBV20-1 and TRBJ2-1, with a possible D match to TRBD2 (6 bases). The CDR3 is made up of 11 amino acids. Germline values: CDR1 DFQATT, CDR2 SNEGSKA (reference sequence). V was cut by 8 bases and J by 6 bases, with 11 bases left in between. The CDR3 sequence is CSPLGGNEQFF. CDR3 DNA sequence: TGCAGTCCCCTGGGGGGCAATGAGCAGTTCTTC.

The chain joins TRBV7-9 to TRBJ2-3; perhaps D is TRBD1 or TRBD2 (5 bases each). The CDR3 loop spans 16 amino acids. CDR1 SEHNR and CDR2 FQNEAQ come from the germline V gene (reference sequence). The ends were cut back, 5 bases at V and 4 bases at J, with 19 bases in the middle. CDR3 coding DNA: TGTGCCAGCAGCACCTCCTGGGACCGCGCTTCAGATACGCAGTATTTT. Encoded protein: CASSTSWDRASDTQYF.

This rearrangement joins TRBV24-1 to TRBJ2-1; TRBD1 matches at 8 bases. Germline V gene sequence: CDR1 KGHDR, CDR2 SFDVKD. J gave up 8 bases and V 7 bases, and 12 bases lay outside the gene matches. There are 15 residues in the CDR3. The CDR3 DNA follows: TGTGCCACCAGCACCACCGGGACAGGTGAACATGAGCAGTTCTTC. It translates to CATSTTGTGEHEQFF.

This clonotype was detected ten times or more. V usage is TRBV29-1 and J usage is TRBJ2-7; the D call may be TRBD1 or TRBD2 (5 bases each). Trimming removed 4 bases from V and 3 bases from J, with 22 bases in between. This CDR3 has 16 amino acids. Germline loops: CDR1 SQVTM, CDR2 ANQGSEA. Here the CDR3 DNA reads TGCAGCGTTGCGGGACCCTCGGAAACCCTCATCTACGAGCAGTACTTC. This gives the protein CSVAGPSETLIYEQYF.

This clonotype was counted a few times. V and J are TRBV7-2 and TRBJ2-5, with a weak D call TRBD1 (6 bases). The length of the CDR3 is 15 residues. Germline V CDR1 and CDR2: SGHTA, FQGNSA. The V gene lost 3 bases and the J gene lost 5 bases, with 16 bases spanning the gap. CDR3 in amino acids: CASSFQGGRAETQYF. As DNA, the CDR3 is TGTGCCAGCAGCTTTCAAGGGGGACGAGCGGAGACCCAGTACTTC.

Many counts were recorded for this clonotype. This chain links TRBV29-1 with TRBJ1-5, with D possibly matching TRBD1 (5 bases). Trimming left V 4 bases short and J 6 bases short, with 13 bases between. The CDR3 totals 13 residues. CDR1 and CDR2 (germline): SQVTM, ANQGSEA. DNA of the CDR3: TGCAGCGTTGTAGGGGCCCGCGGTCAGCCCCAGCATTTT. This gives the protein CSVVGARGQPQHF.

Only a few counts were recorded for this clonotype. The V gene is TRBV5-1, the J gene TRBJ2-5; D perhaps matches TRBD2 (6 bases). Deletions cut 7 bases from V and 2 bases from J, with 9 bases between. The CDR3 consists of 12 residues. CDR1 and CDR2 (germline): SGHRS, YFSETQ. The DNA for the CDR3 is TGCGCCAGCGGGGGGAGACAAGAGACCCAGTACTTC. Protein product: CASGGRQETQYF. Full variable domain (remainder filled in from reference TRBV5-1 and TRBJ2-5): KAGVTQTPRYLIKTRGQQVTLSCSPISGHRSVSWYQQTPGQGLQFLFEYFSETQRNKGNFPGRFSGRQFSNSRSEMNVSTLELGDSALYLCASGGRQETQYFGPGTRLLVL.

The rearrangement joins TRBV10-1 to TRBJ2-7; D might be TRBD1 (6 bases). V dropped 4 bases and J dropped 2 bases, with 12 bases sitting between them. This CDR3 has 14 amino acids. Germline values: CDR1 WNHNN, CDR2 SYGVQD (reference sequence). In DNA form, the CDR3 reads TGCGCCAGCAGTGCCGGGACATTGACCTACGAGCAGTACTTC. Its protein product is CASSAGTLTYEQYF.

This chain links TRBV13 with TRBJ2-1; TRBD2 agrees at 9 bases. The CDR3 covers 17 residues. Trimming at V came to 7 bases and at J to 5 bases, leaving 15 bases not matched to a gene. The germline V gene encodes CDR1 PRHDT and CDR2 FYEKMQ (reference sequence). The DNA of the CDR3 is TGTGCCAGCACTAGACTAGCGGAGTCCCCGAGGGACAATGAGCAGTTCTTC. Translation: CASTRLAESPRDNEQFF.

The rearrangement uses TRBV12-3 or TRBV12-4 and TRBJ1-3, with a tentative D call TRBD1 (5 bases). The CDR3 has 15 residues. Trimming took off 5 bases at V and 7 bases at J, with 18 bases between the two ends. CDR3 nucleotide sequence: TGTGCCAGCAGTATCGGGGCCGGGAGGAGGAACACCATATATTTT. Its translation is CASSIGAGRRNTIYF.

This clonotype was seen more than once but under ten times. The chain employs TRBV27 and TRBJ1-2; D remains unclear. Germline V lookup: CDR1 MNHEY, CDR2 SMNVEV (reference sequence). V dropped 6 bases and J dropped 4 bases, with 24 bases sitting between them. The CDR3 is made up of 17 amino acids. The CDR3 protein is CASSSLSGLDFVYGYTF. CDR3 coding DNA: TGTGCCAGCAGCAGTTTATCCGGCCTTGACTTTGTCTATGGCTACACCTTC.

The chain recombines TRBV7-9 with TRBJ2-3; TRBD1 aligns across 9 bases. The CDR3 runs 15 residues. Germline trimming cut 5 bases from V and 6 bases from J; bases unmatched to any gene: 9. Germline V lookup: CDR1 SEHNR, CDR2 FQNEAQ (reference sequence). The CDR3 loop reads CASSNRGQVSDTQYF. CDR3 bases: TGTGCCAGCAGCAACAGGGGGCAGGTGAGCGATACGCAGTATTTT.

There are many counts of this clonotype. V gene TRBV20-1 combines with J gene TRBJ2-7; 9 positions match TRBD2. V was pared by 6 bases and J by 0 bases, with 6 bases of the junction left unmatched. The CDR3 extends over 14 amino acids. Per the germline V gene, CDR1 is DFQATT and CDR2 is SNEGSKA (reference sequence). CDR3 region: CSANSGGFSYEQYF. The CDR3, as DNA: TGCAGTGCCAATAGCGGGGGATTCTCCTACGAGCAGTACTTC.

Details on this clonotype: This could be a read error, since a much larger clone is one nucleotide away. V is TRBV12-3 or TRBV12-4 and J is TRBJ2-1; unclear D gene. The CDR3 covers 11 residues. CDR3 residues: CTSSFIYEQFF. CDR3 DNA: TGTACCAGCAGTTTCATCTATGAGCAGTTCTTC.

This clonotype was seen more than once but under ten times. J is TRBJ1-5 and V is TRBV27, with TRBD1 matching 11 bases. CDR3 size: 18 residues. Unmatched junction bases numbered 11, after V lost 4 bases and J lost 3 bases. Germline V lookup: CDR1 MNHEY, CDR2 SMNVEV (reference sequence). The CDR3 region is CASSSGQGAPRPNQPQHF. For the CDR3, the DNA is TGTGCCAGCAGTTCCGGACAGGGGGCGCCTAGGCCCAATCAGCCCCAGCATTTT.

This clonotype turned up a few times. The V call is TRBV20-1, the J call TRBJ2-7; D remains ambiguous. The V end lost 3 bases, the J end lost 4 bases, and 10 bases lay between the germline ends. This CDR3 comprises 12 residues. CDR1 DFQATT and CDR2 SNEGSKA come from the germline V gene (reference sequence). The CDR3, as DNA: TGCAGTGCTAGTTCTACCCTGTACGAGCAGTACTTC. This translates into CSASSTLYEQYF.